What follows is one T cell receptor (beta chain) and its context. The protocol was immunoSEQ multiplex PCR, while the TCRdb copy is restricted to in-frame clones and leaves out a portion. This sample has some 120,000 clones, with about 50% found just once. The record originates from a study of cytotoxic CD8 clonotypes in ibrutinib-treated CLL. With 6 bases removed from V and 6 bases from J, the gap between germline ends came to 15 bases. CDR3 length: 14 amino acids. The V gene's germline CDR1 is SNHLY and CDR2 FYNNEI. Sample: PBMCs, taken after 24 months of ibrutinib treatment. This clonotype was obtained from a human donor with chronic lymphocytic leukemia. V gene TRBV2 combines with J gene TRBJ1-5; a possible D gene is TRBD1 (5 bases). CDR3 DNA: TGTGCCAGCAGGGGCAGGGCACTGGGTCAGCCCCAGCATTTT. This encodes CASRGRALGQPQHF.